This entry describes one T cell receptor beta chain. The target of this receptor is not known. No base quality information exists; no much larger clone differs at one position. The sample originates from a study of post-analysis software for immune sequencing data (dated by TCRdb to between 2014 and 2017). Context from the whole study: Disease courses on record covered relapsing-remitting, secondary progressive and progressive-relapsing multiple sclerosis, though some patients had no subtype annotation. The multiple sclerosis patient repertoires were compared with more than 10 previously published healthy control repertoires from donors aged roughly 6 to 25 years. A subset of samples was prepared in parallel using single-end sample barcoding, then pooled and co-amplified after Illumina adapter ligation.

Overall study results and their limits: The control group was slightly older than the multiple sclerosis patient group. Multiple sclerosis patients had significantly lower normalized Chao1 diversity than controls, a result that suggests substantial peripheral T-cell clonal expansion. Direct clustering with F measure revealed strong co-clustering of samples prepared in the same batch, which led to a batch-effect correction. Patients showed significantly higher frequencies than controls for roughly 5 TRBV segments, among them TRBV5-6, TRBV5-1 and TRBV20-1.

To demonstrate the VDJtools post-analysis software, the study profiled TCR beta repertoires from the peripheral blood of 13 young patients with multiple sclerosis. The patients with multiple sclerosis were children and adolescents between about 6 and 16 years of age. V is cut by 4 bases and J by 2 bases, and the space between the germline ends is 6 bases. From the cysteine through the phenylalanine, the CDR3 covers 11 amino acids. CDR3 DNA is the only sequence kept; it has 33 bases, read in frame from the first base. CDR1 is given as GTSNPN and CDR2 as SVGIG, both from the germline V gene (reference sequence). The library was produced with PCR. Sequenced on an Illumina HiSeq 2500. Unique molecular identifiers were incorporated into TCR beta cDNA libraries to reduce PCR and sequencing biases. Per 1 to 10 million input T cells, roughly 0.5 million cDNA molecules were obtained, such that each molecule approximated one T cell. The same protocol used for the earlier healthy control dataset was applied to prepare and sequence the patient libraries. Samples belonging to the same batch were prepared together, multiplexed and sequenced on a shared HiSeq lane. For the original study's pipeline: MIGEC handled the raw barcoded reads, throwing out single-read molecular identifier groups before consensus assembly and CDR3 extraction. Clonotype tables were post-analysed with VDJtools, and diversity was normalized by down-sampling all datasets to the smallest sample size. In repertoire overlap clustering, CDR3 amino acid sequences, but not nucleotide sequences, were matched to correct batch-related cross-sample contamination. TCRdb cleaned the public reads at Q25 with fastp, built clones with MiXCR and kept in-frame beta chains. Merged by CDR3 protein, the rows form single entries marked with the most common genes and DNA. V and J calls and clone size were set by TCRdb, not the authors. The sample data list about 400,000 distinct CDR3 sequences, and less than 35% of these were observed just once. The top ten constitute roughly an eighth of the sample.

The V and J genes are TRBV30 and TRBJ2-7, with TRBD1 tentatively as D gene (6 bases match). What was sequenced was blood. The TCR sequence derives from a girl between 10 and 17 years old with multiple sclerosis. CDR3 sequence: CAWNRAYEQYF. Read as DNA, the sequence is TGTGCCTGGAACAGGGCCTACGAGCAGTACTTC.